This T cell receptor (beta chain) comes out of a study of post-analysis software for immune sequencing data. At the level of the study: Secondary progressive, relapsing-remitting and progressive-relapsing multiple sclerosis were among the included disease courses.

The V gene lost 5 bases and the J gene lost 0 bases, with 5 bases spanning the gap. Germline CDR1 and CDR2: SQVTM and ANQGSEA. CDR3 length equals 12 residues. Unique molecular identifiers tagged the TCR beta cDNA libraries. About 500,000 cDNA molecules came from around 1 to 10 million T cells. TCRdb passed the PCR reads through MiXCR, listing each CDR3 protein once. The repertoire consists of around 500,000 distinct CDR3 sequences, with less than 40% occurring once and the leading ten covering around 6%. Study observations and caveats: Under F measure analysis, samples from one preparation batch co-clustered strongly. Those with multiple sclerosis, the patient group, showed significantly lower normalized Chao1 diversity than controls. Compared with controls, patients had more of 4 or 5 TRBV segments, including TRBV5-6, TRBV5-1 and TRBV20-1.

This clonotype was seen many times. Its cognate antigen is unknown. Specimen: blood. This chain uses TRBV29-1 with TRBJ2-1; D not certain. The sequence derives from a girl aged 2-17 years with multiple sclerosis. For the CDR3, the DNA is TGCAGCGTTCAGTTCTCCTACAATGAGCAGTTCTTC. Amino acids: CSVQFSYNEQFF.